Listed here are 27 T cell receptor beta chains from one sample, sequenced in a study of blood T cell repertoires in COVID-19 (TCRdb year 2020). Library method: the immunoSEQ multiplex PCR assay. TCRdb stores this immuneACCESS table with in-frame sequences only. Part of the clones is absent; in the studies checked, under half of the shortfall reflects unresolved V genes, and no reason is known for the rest. Within this sample are about 120,000 clones, with about 85% of them counted one time only. Roughly 5% of the sample goes to the ten largest clones. Sequencing was carried out using peripheral blood. All receptors come from a woman aged 55 to 70 with COVID-19, enrolled during active disease.

This rearrangement joins TRBV6-6 to TRBJ2-7; 7 nucleotides match TRBD1. The V and J ends lost 6 bases and 0 bases, in that order; junction bases with no gene match: 2. The CDR3 length is 13 residues. The germline V gene has CDR1 MNHNY and CDR2 SVGAGI (reference sequence). The CDR3 DNA reads as TGTGCCAGCAGCGGGGACAGCTCCTACGAGCAGTACTTC. Its protein product is CASSGDSSYEQYF.

On this clone itself: Within the sample, other DNA sequences also encode this same CDR3. The V call is TRBV7-8, the J call TRBJ2-3; no reliable D call. The CDR3 has 16 amino acids. Trimming took 1 base from V and 0 from J, leaving 11 bases between them. Germline V lookup: CDR1 SGHVS, CDR2 FQNEAQ. The CDR3 DNA follows: TGTGCCAGCAGCTTAGTAACGGGTGCAAGCACAGATACGCAGTATTTT. Translating gives CASSLVTGASTDTQYF.

The chain joins TRBV27 to TRBJ2-1; 9 bases are shared with TRBD1. The length of the CDR3 is 15 residues. V lost 3 bases and J lost 5; bases outside the gene matches: 5. Germline-derived CDR1 and CDR2 are MNHEY and SMNVEV (reference sequence). The CDR3 sequence: CASSFRDRANNEQFF. CDR3 nucleotide sequence: TGTGCCAGCAGTTTCCGGGACAGGGCTAACAATGAGCAGTTCTTC.

The rearrangement joins TRBV11-2 to TRBJ2-1; D gene uncertain. CDR1 and CDR2 from the germline V gene are SGHAT and FQNNGV. The CDR3 has 14 residues. V was trimmed by 1 base and J by 7 bases, leaving 11 bases between them. The CDR3 spells CASSLGGGPNEQFF. As DNA, the CDR3 is TGTGCCAGCAGCTTAGGTGGTGGGCCAAATGAGCAGTTCTTC.

V and J are TRBV5-1 and TRBJ1-1, with a possible D match to TRBD1 (6 bases). The V and J ends lost 5 bases and 11 bases respectively, with 13 bases between them. This CDR3 region has 11 residues. Per germline, CDR1 SGHRS and CDR2 YFSETQ. In DNA, the CDR3 is TGCGCCAGCAGGCTCCAGGGGTGGGCTTTCTTT. It encodes CASRLQGWAFF.

The V gene is TRBV5-1, the J gene TRBJ2-3; 9 bases line up with TRBD2. This CDR3 is 17 amino acids long. Germline CDR1 is SGHRS and CDR2 is YFSETQ. The V and J ends lost 3 bases and 2 bases, in that order; junction bases with no gene match: 10. The CDR3 protein is CASSWVRSGGPTDTQYF. DNA for the CDR3: TGCGCCAGCAGCTGGGTTAGGAGCGGGGGGCCCACAGATACGCAGTATTTT.

This rearrangement joins TRBV4-2 to TRBJ2-1; D is perhaps TRBD2 (6 bases). Germline CDR1 LGHNA, CDR2 YNFKEQ. Between the trimmed V and J ends, which lost 8 bases and 4 bases, there was a span of 21 bases. The CDR3 contains 16 residues. The CDR3, as DNA: TGTGCCAGCCGGTCTTTACTGGCGGGAAAATACAATGAGCAGTTCTTC. Translation gives CASRSLLAGKYNEQFF.

V is TRBV2 and J is TRBJ1-5; the D gene is possibly TRBD1 (5 bases). The CDR3 is 15 residues long. Trimming cost V 2 bases and J 3 bases, with 11 bases left between them. Germline CDR1 SNHLY, CDR2 FYNNEI. The CDR3 sequence: CASSEFRGNNQPQHF. The CDR3 DNA is TGTGCCAGCAGTGAATTTAGGGGTAACAATCAGCCCCAGCATTTT.

The rearrangement uses TRBV7-2 and TRBJ2-3; D is uncertain. Trimming cost V 5 bases and J 2 bases, with 5 bases left between them. Germline lookup yields CDR1 SGHTA and CDR2 FQGNSA. The CDR3 covers 12 residues. The CDR3 DNA is TGTGCCAGCAGCCTATTCACAGATACGCAGTATTTT. It yields the protein CASSLFTDTQYF.

The chain recombines TRBV7-9 with TRBJ1-4; D may be TRBD1 (5 bases). This CDR3 contains 14 residues. V lost 3 bases and J lost 10, with 15 bases in between. The germline CDR1 and CDR2 sequences are SEHNR and FQNEAQ (reference sequence). The CDR3: CASSFLGEEGKLFF. CDR3 coding DNA: TGTGCCAGCAGCTTTTTGGGGGAGGAAGGAAAACTGTTTTTT.

The chain couples TRBV7-8 to TRBJ1-1, with D possibly being TRBD1 (5 bases). The germline V and J ends were trimmed by 5 bases and 0 bases, with 13 bases remaining between them. Germline CDR1 and CDR2: SGHVS and FQNEAQ. CDR3 size: 15 residues. CDR3 nucleotides: TGTGCCAGCAGCCGCGGGGGACCTATGAACACTGAAGCTTTCTTT. The encoded protein is CASSRGGPMNTEAFF.

The V gene is TRBV11-2, the J gene TRBJ2-1; D unresolved. Per germline, CDR1 SGHAT and CDR2 FQNNGV. The CDR3 contains 12 residues. V was shortened by 0 bases and J by 7 bases, with 4 bases between the two germline ends. The CDR3: CASSLDLNEQFF. The CDR3 nucleotides are TGTGCCAGCAGCTTAGATCTGAATGAGCAGTTCTTC. Drawing the rest from reference TRBV11-2 and TRBJ2-1, the complete variable domain is EAGVAQSPRYKIIEKRQSVAFWCNPISGHATLYWYQQILGQGPKLLIQFQNNGVVDDSQLPKDRFSAERLKGVDSTLKIQPAKLEDSAVYLCASSLDLNEQFFGPGTRLTVL.

This rearrangement joins TRBV7-9 to TRBJ2-7; weak D call: TRBD1 (6 bases). This CDR3 spans 17 amino acids. Germline values: CDR1 SEHNR, CDR2 FQNEAQ (reference sequence). The V end lost 0 bases, the J end lost 2 bases, and 17 bases lay between the germline ends. CDR3 DNA: TGTGCCAGCAGCTTAGCGGGCAGGACAGAGAGGGCCTACGAGCAGTACTTC. As protein: CASSLAGRTERAYEQYF.

This clone was seen more than once but under ten times. The chain couples TRBV27 to TRBJ1-3, with D possibly matching TRBD1 (5 bases). CDR1 and CDR2 (germline): MNHEY, SMNVEV (reference sequence). This CDR3 has 15 residues. V shed 0 bases and J shed 1 base, with 7 bases lying between them. The CDR3 region is CASSLSAGSGNTIYF. The CDR3 DNA is TGTGCCAGCAGTTTATCGGCAGGGTCTGGAAACACCATATATTTT.

The chain employs TRBV7-9 and TRBJ1-5; 7 positions match TRBD1. V shed 4 bases, J shed 4 bases, and the junction held 7 bases outside the gene matches. The V gene's germline CDR1 is SEHNR and CDR2 FQNEAQ (reference sequence). The CDR3 length is 15 residues. CDR3 in amino acids: CASSSGGFGNQPQHF. Here the CDR3 DNA reads TGTGCCAGCAGCTCAGGGGGGTTTGGAAATCAGCCCCAGCATTTT. The whole variable domain, remainder taken from reference TRBV7-9 and TRBJ1-5, is DTGVSQNPRHKITKRGQNVTFRCDPISEHNRLYWYRQTLGQGPEFLTYFQNEAQLEKSRLLSDRFSAERPKGSFSTLEIQRTEQGDSAMYLCASSSGGFGNQPQHFGDGTRLSIL.

The V gene is TRBV30, the J gene TRBJ2-1; 11 nucleotides match TRBD2. Germline V gene sequence: CDR1 GTSNPN, CDR2 SVGIG (reference sequence). Trimming at V came to 2 bases and at J to 5 bases, leaving 5 bases not matched to a gene. The CDR3 has 15 residues. CDR3 in DNA: TGTGCCTGGAGTCTCCTAGCGGGGGGTAACAATGAGCAGTTCTTC. As protein: CAWSLLAGGNNEQFF.

The V call is TRBV7-9, the J call TRBJ1-2; TRBD1 is a possible D gene (6 bases). The V gene lost 5 bases and the J gene lost 5 bases, with 15 bases spanning the gap. Germline V gene lookup returns CDR1 SEHNR and CDR2 FQNEAQ (reference sequence). This CDR3 contains 14 residues. DNA for the CDR3: TGTGCCAGCAGCAGCAGGGGTACCGTTTATGGCTACACCTTC. This gives the protein CASSSRGTVYGYTF.

This chain uses TRBV21-1 with TRBJ2-1; TRBD2, the D gene given by the table, was not confirmed from the DNA. TRBV21-1 is tagged as a pseudogene. The CDR3 runs to 16 residues. The CDR3 DNA is TGTGCCAGCAGCAAAGTGAGAGAGGGGGGGCTTGATGAGCAGTTCTTC. Translating gives CASSKVREGGLDEQFF.

The gene calls are TRBV21-1 and TRBJ2-2; TRBD1 reflects the table's D call only, with no check against the DNA. TRBV21-1 is flagged as a pseudogene. CDR3 length equals 17 residues. CDR3 protein: CASSKEDRVEPTGELFF. CDR3 bases: TGTGCCAGCAGCAAAGAAGACAGGGTCGAACCCACCGGGGAGCTGTTTTTT.

The chain couples TRBV29-1 to TRBJ1-3; TRBD1 matches at 7 bases. J gave up 0 bases and V 5 bases, and 7 bases lay outside the gene matches. The germline V gene encodes CDR1 SQVTM and CDR2 ANQGSEA. This CDR3 spans 15 amino acids. CDR3 coding DNA: TGCAGCGTTTTCTCCGGGACAGACTCTGGAAACACCATATATTTT. Its translation: CSVFSGTDSGNTIYF.

The V call is TRBV5-1, the J call TRBJ2-3; 11 bases map to TRBD1. Germline-derived CDR1 and CDR2 are SGHRS and YFSETQ. J was trimmed by 6 bases and V by 4 bases; bases with no gene match: 7. CDR3 length equals 15 residues. As DNA, the CDR3 is TGCGCCAGCAGCGATGGACAGGGGGCGACGGATACGCAGTATTTT. Protein product: CASSDGQGATDTQYF.

CDR3 sequence (DNA): TGTGCCAGCAGCGTTTCCGGACACGGAGAGCAGTTCTTC. Protein product: CASSVSGHGEQFF. This chain uses TRBV9 with TRBJ2-1; D is perhaps TRBD1 (5 bases). Germline CDR1 is SGDLS and CDR2 is YYNGEE. The CDR3 loop spans 13 amino acids. Trimming took off 2 bases at V and 10 bases at J, with 13 bases between the two ends.

This sequence joins TRBV5-5 and TRBJ2-5; D is perhaps TRBD1 (5 bases). The CDR3 is 16 amino acids. V dropped 7 bases and J dropped 1 base, with 20 bases sitting between them. CDR1 is SGHKS, CDR2 YYEKEE, per germline (reference sequence). The CDR3 is CASSPGSGISQETQYF. The CDR3 nucleotides are TGTGCCAGCTCTCCTGGATCAGGGATCAGCCAAGAGACCCAGTACTTC. The full variable domain, with the rest looked up from reference TRBV5-5 and TRBJ2-5, is DAGVTQSPTHLIKTRGQQVTLRCSPISGHKSVSWYQQVLGQGPQFIFQYYEKEERGRGNFPDRFSARQFPNYSSELNVNALLLGDSALYLCASSPGSGISQETQYFGPGTRLLVL.

Here the CDR3 DNA reads TGTGCCAGCAGCAGAACAGGGACGGAGACCCAGTACTTC. The encoded protein is CASSRTGTETQYF. This sequence joins TRBV5-6 and TRBJ2-5, with D perhaps matching TRBD1 (6 bases). The CDR3 extends over 13 amino acids. Germline assignment: CDR1 SGHDT and CDR2 YYEEEE. V shed 4 bases and J shed 5 bases, with 12 bases lying between them.

The chain combines TRBV14 with TRBJ1-1; D is unclear. Germline CDR1 SGHDN, CDR2 FVKESK. The CDR3 length is 12 residues. Trimming took 0 bases from V and 8 from J, leaving 7 bases between them. The DNA for the CDR3 is TGTGCCAGCAGCCAAGAACCGGGGGAAGCTTTCTTT. This translates into CASSQEPGEAFF.

This clone was found a few times. The rearrangement joins TRBV6-2 or TRBV6-3 to TRBJ1-1; 9 nucleotides match TRBD1. The CDR3 has 15 amino acids. Germline V lookup: CDR1 MNHEY, CDR2 SVGEGT. Losses at the gene ends were 6 bases for V and 5 bases for J; bases not matched to a gene: 10. The CDR3, as DNA: TGTGCCAGCAGCATTACCCCCGACAGGGGGACTGAAGCTTTCTTT. Its protein is CASSITPDRGTEAFF.

The V and J genes are TRBV5-1 and TRBJ2-1; 12 bases are a match to TRBD1. Germline lookup yields CDR1 SGHRS and CDR2 YFSETQ. This CDR3 comprises 16 residues. Germline trimming cut 3 bases from V and 6 bases from J; bases unmatched to any gene: 7. CDR3 sequence reads: CASSSTGTGGFNEQFF. CDR3 coding DNA: TGCGCCAGCAGCTCCACCGGGACAGGGGGCTTCAATGAGCAGTTCTTC.